Listed here are 27 T cell receptor beta chains from one sample, sequenced in a study of blood T cell repertoires in COVID-19. Repertoires were generated with immunoSEQ multiplex PCR, while TCRdb's copy carries only in-frame clones and drops some. The sample has approximately 69,000 clones, 73% seen once. Material for sequencing was peripheral blood. These receptors originate from a man aged 55 to 70 with acute or convalescent COVID-19.

With regard to this clone: The junction does not match germline at one end; this may be a read error. V is TRBV10-2 and J is TRBJ2-1; TRBD2 agrees at 8 bases. Per germline, CDR1 WSHSY and CDR2 SAAADI. CDR3 size: 14 residues. This CDR3 reads CATKTSGGANKQFF. The CDR3 region has the DNA TGCGCCACCAAAACTAGCGGAGGGGCCAATAAGCAGTTCTTC.

The V gene is TRBV7-9, the J gene TRBJ2-3, with 7 bases matching TRBD1. CDR3 length: 13 amino acids. The V segment lost 5 bases and the J segment 1 base; nucleotides outside the gene matches: 0. Germline loops: CDR1 SEHNR, CDR2 FQNEAQ (reference sequence). The CDR3 loop is CASSDRGTDTQYF. The DNA of the CDR3 is TGTGCCAGCAGCGACAGGGGCACAGATACGCAGTATTTT. Full variable domain (outside the CDR3, taken from reference TRBV7-9 and TRBJ2-3): DTGVSQNPRHKITKRGQNVTFRCDPISEHNRLYWYRQTLGQGPEFLTYFQNEAQLEKSRLLSDRFSAERPKGSFSTLEIQRTEQGDSAMYLCASSDRGTDTQYFGPGTRLTVL.

The genes are TRBV21-1 and TRBJ2-5; the D call TRBD2 from the table was never checked on the DNA. TRBV21-1 is an annotated pseudogene. The CDR3 runs 19 residues. CDR3 in DNA: TGTGCCAGCAGCAAAGAGGGCCTAGCGGGGGGAGGAGATCAAGAGACCCAGTACTTC. Its protein product is CASSKEGLAGGGDQETQYF.

This chain uses TRBV18 with TRBJ2-3, with 7 bases that match TRBD2. This CDR3 region has 16 residues. V shed 5 bases, J shed 2 bases, and the junction held 10 bases outside the gene matches. The germline V gene has CDR1 KGHSH and CDR2 LQKENI. CDR3 DNA sequence: TGTGCCAGCTCAAATCTCCTAGCGGATCCCACAGATACGCAGTATTTT. Encoded protein: CASSNLLADPTDTQYF.

The gene calls are TRBV10-3 and TRBJ2-5; D perhaps matches TRBD2 (5 bases). The germline V and J ends were trimmed by 1 base and 5 bases, with 11 bases remaining between them. The CDR3 totals 14 residues. Germline V gene sequence: CDR1 ENHRY, CDR2 SYGVKD. CDR3 sequence: CAISEFRSGETQYF. The CDR3 DNA follows: TGTGCCATCAGTGAGTTTAGGTCGGGGGAGACCCAGTACTTC.

This chain uses TRBV28 with TRBJ2-7; unclear D gene. CDR1 and CDR2 (germline): MDHEN, SYDVKM. The CDR3 has 18 amino acids. Trimming shortened V by 7 bases and J by 2 bases, and 27 bases separated the two germline ends. The CDR3 reads CASTPVQRASLLAYEQYF. CDR3 DNA: TGTGCCAGCACCCCGGTGCAGAGAGCGTCACTCTTGGCCTACGAGCAGTACTTC.

J is TRBJ2-5 and V is TRBV2; 10 bases match TRBD2. Germline V gene data show CDR1 as SNHLY and CDR2 as FYNNEI. The V and J ends lost 6 bases and 3 bases, in that order; junction bases with no gene match: 7. This CDR3 contains 15 residues. The CDR3 sequence: CASRVAGGGKETQYF. CDR3 coding DNA: TGTGCCAGCAGGGTAGCGGGGGGCGGAAAAGAGACCCAGTACTTC.

This clone was picked up one time. The V gene is TRBV3-1 (or the pseudogene TRBV3-2), the J gene TRBJ2-7, with TRBD2 matching 7 bases. Germline-derived CDR1 and CDR2 are LGHDT and YNNKEL (reference sequence). Trimming removed 1 base from V and 6 bases from J; junction bases left unmatched: 6. The CDR3 extends over 14 amino acids. The CDR3 spells CASSQGSGVVEQYV. CDR3 bases: TGTGCCAGCAGCCAAGGCAGCGGGGTCGTCGAGCAGTACGTC.

The V and J genes are TRBV6-5 and TRBJ2-2; D not certain. Trimming left V 7 bases short and J 3 bases short, with 9 bases between. Germline CDR1 is MNHEY and CDR2 is SVGAGI. The CDR3 has 13 amino acids. The CDR3 loop is CASNRVDTGELFF. The DNA for the CDR3 is TGTGCCAGCAACCGGGTCGACACCGGGGAGCTGTTTTTT.

V and J are TRBV18 and TRBJ1-1; no reliable D call. The CDR3 sequence is 14 residues long. V dropped 6 bases and J dropped 0 bases, with 11 bases sitting between them. The germline V gene encodes CDR1 KGHSH and CDR2 LQKENI. CDR3 in amino acids: CASSREEMNTEAFF. Here the CDR3 DNA reads TGTGCCAGCTCCCGGGAGGAAATGAACACTGAAGCTTTCTTT.

This rearrangement joins TRBV19 to TRBJ2-3; 8 positions agree with TRBD1. The CDR3 has 16 amino acids. The germline CDR1 and CDR2 sequences are LNHDA and SQIVND (reference sequence). With V trimmed by 5 bases and J by 2 bases, 9 bases remained unmatched. In nucleotides, the CDR3 is TGTGCCAGTAGTTCCCGGACAGGGTTTGCCACAGATACGCAGTATTTT. As protein: CASSSRTGFATDTQYF.

The V call is TRBV30, the J call TRBJ2-7, with 10 bases matching TRBD1. The CDR3 extends over 15 amino acids. Germline values: CDR1 GTSNPN, CDR2 SVGIG (reference sequence). J was trimmed by 6 bases and V by 3 bases; bases with no gene match: 11. Here the CDR3 DNA reads TGTGCCTGGAGGGCGCCGGGACAGGGGACAGGCGAGCAGTACGTC. The encoded protein is CAWRAPGQGTGEQYV.

The rearrangement joins TRBV7-3 to TRBJ2-6, with D hard to call. The CDR3 is made up of 15 amino acids. Trimming cost V 1 base and J 10 bases, with 14 bases left between them. Germline V gene lookup returns CDR1 SGHTA and CDR2 FQGTGA. CDR3 coding DNA: TGTGCCAGCAGCTTAAGTCATGCGGCATCTAACGTCCTGACTTTC. Its protein is CASSLSHAASNVLTF.

The J gene is TRBJ2-7, the V gene TRBV27; 13 positions agree with TRBD2. The CDR3 covers 17 residues. With V trimmed by 5 bases and J by 5 bases, 12 bases remained unmatched. Germline loops: CDR1 MNHEY, CDR2 SMNVEV (reference sequence). The CDR3 DNA sequence: TGTGCCAGCAGTCGTCAGGGACTAGCGGGAAATCTAGACGAGCAGTACTTC. Translated: CASSRQGLAGNLDEQYF.

This clone occurred once. The chain couples TRBV9 to TRBJ1-5, with unresolved D. CDR1 and CDR2 from the germline V gene are SGDLS and YYNGEE. V dropped 0 bases and J dropped 0 bases, with 7 bases sitting between them. This CDR3 region has 15 residues. CDR3 bases: TGTGCCAGCAGCGTAGGAGGGCATAGCAATCAGCCCCAGCATTTT. It yields the protein CASSVGGHSNQPQHF.

The table lists this clone with a few counts. This CDR3 is CASRPDGRGNQPQHF. The CDR3 DNA is TGTGCCAGCAGACCCGATGGTAGAGGCAATCAGCCCCAGCATTTT. The V gene is TRBV27, the J gene TRBJ1-5, with no clear D. CDR3 length: 15 residues. CDR1 is MNHEY and CDR2 is SMNVEV in the germline V gene (reference sequence). Trimming stripped 6 bases from V and 2 bases from J, with 14 bases between.

The chain joins TRBV5-1 to TRBJ1-1; the D is unclear. Germline V gene lookup returns CDR1 SGHRS and CDR2 YFSETQ. V lost 5 bases, J lost 0 bases, and 8 bases lay in between. CDR3 length: 13 amino acids. The CDR3 protein is CASRPTVNTEAFF. CDR3 nucleotide sequence: TGCGCCAGCAGACCAACAGTGAACACTGAAGCTTTCTTT.

The chain has TRBV15 and TRBJ1-1; 8 positions match TRBD1. Unmatched junction bases numbered 6, after V lost 1 base and J lost 5 bases. There are 15 residues in the CDR3. Germline-derived CDR1 and CDR2 are LNHNV and YYDKDF (reference sequence). DNA for the CDR3: TGTGCCACCAGCAGAGGAGTCACAGGGGGAACTGAAGCTTTCTTT. Translated: CATSRGVTGGTEAFF. The complete variable domain, with remaining parts taken from reference TRBV15 and TRBJ1-1, reads DAMVIQNPRYQVTQFGKPVTLSCSQTLNHNVMYWYQQKSSQAPKLLFHYYDKDFNNEADTPDNFQSRRPNTSFCFLDIRSPGLGDTAMYLCATSRGVTGGTEAFFGQGTRLTVV.

CDR3 amino acids: CATIRQGSGTQYF. CDR3 in DNA: TGTGCCACCATTCGACAGGGTTCGGGGACCCAGTACTTC. The rearrangement joins TRBV24-1 to TRBJ2-5; TRBD1 agrees at 7 bases. CDR1 and CDR2 (germline): KGHDR, SFDVKD. V lost 8 bases and J lost 7; bases outside the gene matches: 9. The CDR3 totals 13 residues.

V and J are TRBV3-1 (or the pseudogene TRBV3-2) and TRBJ2-1, with D uncertain. CDR1 and CDR2 from the germline V gene are LGHDT and YNNKEL (reference sequence). Deletions cut 8 bases from V and 4 bases from J, with 6 bases between. The CDR3 loop spans 11 amino acids. The DNA for the CDR3 is TGTGCCAGCGCCTATTACAATGAGCAGTTCTTC. Encoded protein: CASAYYNEQFF.

The chain recombines TRBV7-2 with TRBJ2-1; perhaps TRBD1 as D (6 bases). From germline, CDR1 is SGHTA and CDR2 FQGNSA. The length of the CDR3 is 17 residues. Trimming removed 6 bases at V and 2 bases at J, with 20 bases between. The chain's CDR3 is CASRPYPQGTPYNEQFF. CDR3 coding DNA: TGTGCCAGCAGGCCGTACCCACAGGGTACCCCCTACAATGAGCAGTTCTTC.

The V call is TRBV11-2, the J call TRBJ2-7, with TRBD1 matching over 7 bases. CDR1 is SGHAT, CDR2 FQNNGV, per germline. V dropped 8 bases and J dropped 3; count of bases not matched to a gene: 10. This CDR3 spans 14 amino acids. CDR3 in amino acids: CASGNRGIVYEQYF. For the CDR3, the DNA is TGTGCCAGCGGCAACAGGGGAATCGTCTACGAGCAGTACTTC.

In this sample, this clone turned up a few times. The CDR3 DNA is TGTGCCAGCAGCTTGGTAGTGGCCGGGGAGCTGTTTTTT. This translates into CASSLVVAGELFF. This chain links TRBV5-6 with TRBJ2-2; no definite D call. The CDR3 is made up of 13 amino acids. In germline, CDR1 is SGHDT, CDR2 YYEEEE. V lost 0 bases to trimming and J lost 6 bases, with 6 bases between them.

This clone was counted ten times or more. The genes are TRBV19 and TRBJ2-2; 10 bases are shared with TRBD1. V shed 5 bases, J shed 2 bases, and the junction held 11 bases outside the gene matches. Per germline, CDR1 LNHDA and CDR2 SQIVND (reference sequence). CDR3 length: 18 amino acids. CDR3 coding DNA: TGTGCCAGTAGTTTCCCCGGGACAGGGGCCCCCAACACCGGGGAGCTGTTTTTT. This translates into CASSFPGTGAPNTGELFF.

V is TRBV11-1 and J is TRBJ1-3; 7 positions match TRBD1. CDR1 is SGHAT and CDR2 is FQDESV in the germline V gene (reference sequence). The CDR3 sequence is 15 residues long. V lost 5 bases and J lost 1; bases outside the gene matches: 5. The CDR3: CASSPEGASGNTIYF. DNA for the CDR3: TGTGCCAGCAGCCCAGAGGGGGCATCTGGAAACACCATATATTTT.

The genes are TRBV4-2 and TRBJ1-2, with 8 bases aligning to TRBD1. The germline V gene has CDR1 LGHNA and CDR2 YNFKEQ. The CDR3 consists of 16 residues. The J segment lost 1 base and the V segment lost 2 bases, leaving 6 bases of the junction unmatched. DNA of the CDR3: TGTGCCAGCAGCCAAAACTACAGGGGGAGTAACTATGGCTACACCTTC. As protein: CASSQNYRGSNYGYTF.

The chain uses TRBV6-1 and TRBJ2-1, with D perhaps matching TRBD2 (7 bases). The V gene lost 1 base and the J gene lost 1 base, with 14 bases spanning the gap. The CDR3 has 17 residues. Germline V gene lookup returns CDR1 MNHNS and CDR2 SASEGT. The CDR3 DNA reads TGTGCCAGCAGTGAAGGAGGGGGGGGCAGATCCTACAATGAGCAGTTCTTC. Encoded protein: CASSEGGGGRSYNEQFF.